This paragraph reports one TCR beta chain. The antigen it binds to is not known. The input lacks base qualities; no much larger clone sits a single base away. The data stem from a study of blood T cell repertoires in COVID-19 (dated by TCRdb to 2018 to 2021). For context, the study as a whole: Collaborator samples came from the United States, Italy and Spain and covered acute and convalescent phases of COVID-19. Where HLA class I and class II types were available, the types were taken from metadata supplied by the sample provider, not from assay-based typing. Deeply sampled blood TCRbeta repertoires from subjects exposed to, actively infected with, or recovered from COVID-19 were included in the dataset. The material from the prospective study consisted of cDNA or gDNA derived from T cells, B-cell-depleted T cells, or PBMCs. A de-identified subject ID, COVID-19 status, age in years and sex were almost always included in the sample metadata. The repertoires were made available in a free public database intended to serve as a resource for research on the immune response to SARS-CoV-2. Samples were obtained from the ongoing ImmuneRACE study (first 160 participants) and from roughly 1,300 subjects provided by 6 global collaborators. Study-wide conclusions, independent of this receptor: The amount of clinical and demographic metadata varied by source and participant and was provided uncurated.

TCRbeta CDR3 regions were amplified from genomic DNA using the immunoSEQ Assay, a bias-controlled multiplex PCR. Concerning the study's data processing: Nucleated cell counts per sample were estimated from amplification of reference gene primers within the assay. Sequence reads were collapsed and filtered to measure the absolute abundance of every unique TCRbeta CDR3 rearrangement. For each sample, productive Simpson clonality was calculated by taking the square root of Simpson's diversity index across productive rearrangements. TCRdb took over this immuneACCESS table, retaining in-frame rearrangements with V and J assigned. Such tables are incomplete; in checked studies, under half of the missing clones stem from an unresolved V gene, and the remainder is unexplained. That table gives V, J and clone size, and the DNA gave D and trimming. Counted in this sample were 250,000 to 300,000 clones; about 90% of them appeared once. Roughly 10% of the sample is taken by the ten largest.

From the germline V gene, CDR1 is SQVTM and CDR2 is ANQGSEA. From cysteine to phenylalanine, the CDR3 is 12 amino acids long. Only the CDR3 DNA is retained, 36 bases long and in frame from the first base. Trimming at the junction amounts to 3 bases on V and 0 bases on J, and the germline ends lie 5 bases apart. At one collaborating source in Seattle, patients were enrolled during active infection and were followed longitudinally through the course of disease. Whole blood was collected in K2EDTA tubes by collaborating institutions according to the institutions' own protocols. For TCRbeta analysis, collaborators shipped samples in one of three forms: frozen whole blood, isolated PBMCs, or DNA extracted from either of those sample types.

The receptor was isolated from a woman in her sixties or seventies with COVID-19, enrolled during active disease. Sequenced input: peripheral blood. The rearrangement combines TRBV29-1 with TRBJ2-5; no confident D gene assignment can be made. The DNA reads as follows: TGCAGCGTTGACTCCTACCAAGAGACCCAGTACTTC. Translated, this is CSVDSYQETQYF.